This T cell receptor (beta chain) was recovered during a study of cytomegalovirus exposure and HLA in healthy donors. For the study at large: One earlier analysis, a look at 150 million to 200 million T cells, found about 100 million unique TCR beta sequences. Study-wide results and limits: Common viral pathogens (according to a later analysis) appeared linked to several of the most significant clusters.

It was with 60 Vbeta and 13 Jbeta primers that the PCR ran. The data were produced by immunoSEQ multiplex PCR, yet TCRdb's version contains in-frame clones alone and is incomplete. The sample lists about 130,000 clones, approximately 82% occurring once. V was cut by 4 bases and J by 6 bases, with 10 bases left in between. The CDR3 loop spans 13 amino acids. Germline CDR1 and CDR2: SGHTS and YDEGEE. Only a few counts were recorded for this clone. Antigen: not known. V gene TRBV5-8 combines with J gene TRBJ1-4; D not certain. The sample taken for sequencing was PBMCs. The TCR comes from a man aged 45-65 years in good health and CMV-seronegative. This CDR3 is CASSRLGDEKLFF. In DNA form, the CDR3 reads TGTGCCAGCAGCCGACTCGGGGATGAAAAACTGTTTTTT.